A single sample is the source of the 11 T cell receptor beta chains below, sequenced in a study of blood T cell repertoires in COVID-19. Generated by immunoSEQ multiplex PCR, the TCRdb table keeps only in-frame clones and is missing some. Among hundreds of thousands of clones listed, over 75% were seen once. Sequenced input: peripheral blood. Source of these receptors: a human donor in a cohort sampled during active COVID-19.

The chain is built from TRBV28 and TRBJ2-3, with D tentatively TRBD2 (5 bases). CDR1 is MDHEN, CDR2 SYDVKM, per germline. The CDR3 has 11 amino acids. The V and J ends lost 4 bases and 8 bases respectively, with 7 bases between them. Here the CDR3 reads CASSSLATQYF. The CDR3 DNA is TGTGCCAGCAGTTCCCTAGCTACGCAGTATTTT.

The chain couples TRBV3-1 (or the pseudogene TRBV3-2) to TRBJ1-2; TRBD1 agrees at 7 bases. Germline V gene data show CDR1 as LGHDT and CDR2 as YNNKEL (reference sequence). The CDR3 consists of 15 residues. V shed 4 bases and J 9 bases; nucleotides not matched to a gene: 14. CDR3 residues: CASSPPGTERMSYTF. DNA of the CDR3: TGTGCCAGCAGCCCACCCGGGACAGAGCGGATGAGCTACACCTTC.

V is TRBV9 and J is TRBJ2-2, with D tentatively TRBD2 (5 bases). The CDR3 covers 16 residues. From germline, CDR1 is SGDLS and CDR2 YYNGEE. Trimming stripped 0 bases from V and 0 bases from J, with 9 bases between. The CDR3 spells CASSVGGRANTGELFF. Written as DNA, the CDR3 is TGTGCCAGCAGCGTAGGTGGGCGGGCGAACACCGGGGAGCTGTTTTTT.

The CDR3 spells CASSLDGTGGEKLFF. CDR3 sequence (DNA): TGTGCCAGCAGCTTAGACGGGACAGGGGGTGAAAAACTGTTTTTT. The gene calls are TRBV11-2 and TRBJ1-4, with 11 bases matching TRBD1. With 0 bases clipped from V and 7 bases from J, the junction kept 1 base outside the gene matches. Germline V gene lookup returns CDR1 SGHAT and CDR2 FQNNGV. This CDR3 contains 15 residues.

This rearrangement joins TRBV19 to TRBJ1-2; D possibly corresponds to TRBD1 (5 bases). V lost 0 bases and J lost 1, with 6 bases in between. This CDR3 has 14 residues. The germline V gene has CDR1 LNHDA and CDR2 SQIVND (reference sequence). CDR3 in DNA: TGTGCCAGTAGTATAGAGGGGCTTAACTATGGCTACACCTTC. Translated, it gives CASSIEGLNYGYTF.

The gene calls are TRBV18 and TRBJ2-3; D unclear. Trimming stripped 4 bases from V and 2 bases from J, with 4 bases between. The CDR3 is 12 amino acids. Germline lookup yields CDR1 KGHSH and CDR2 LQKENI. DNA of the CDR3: TGTGCCAGCTCACTGTACACAGATACGCAGTATTTT. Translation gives CASSLYTDTQYF.

CDR3 loop: CASGTGNTYEQYF. The CDR3 coding sequence is TGTGCGTCAGGGACAGGGAATACCTACGAGCAGTACTTC. The genes are TRBV7-2 and TRBJ2-7; 9 nucleotides align to TRBD1. There are 13 residues in the CDR3. Germline V gene sequence: CDR1 SGHTA, CDR2 FQGNSA.

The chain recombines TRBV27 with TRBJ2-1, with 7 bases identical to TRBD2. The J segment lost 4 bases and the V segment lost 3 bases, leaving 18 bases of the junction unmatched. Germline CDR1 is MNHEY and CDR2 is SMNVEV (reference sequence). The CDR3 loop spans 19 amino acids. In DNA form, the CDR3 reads TGTGCCAGCAGTTTGGTGGGAGGGGAGGCGGGTAGAATATACAATGAGCAGTTCTTC. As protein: CASSLVGGEAGRIYNEQFF.

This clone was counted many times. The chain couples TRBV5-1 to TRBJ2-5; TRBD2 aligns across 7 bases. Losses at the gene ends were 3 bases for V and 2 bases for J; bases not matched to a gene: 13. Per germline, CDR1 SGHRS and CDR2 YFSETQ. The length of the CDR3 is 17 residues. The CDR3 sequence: CASSSSLGGSAQETQYF. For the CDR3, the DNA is TGCGCCAGCAGCTCCTCCTTGGGGGGGAGCGCGCAAGAGACCCAGTACTTC. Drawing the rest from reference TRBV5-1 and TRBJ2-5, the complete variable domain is KAGVTQTPRYLIKTRGQQVTLSCSPISGHRSVSWYQQTPGQGLQFLFEYFSETQRNKGNFPGRFSGRQFSNSRSEMNVSTLELGDSALYLCASSSSLGGSAQETQYFGPGTRLLVL.

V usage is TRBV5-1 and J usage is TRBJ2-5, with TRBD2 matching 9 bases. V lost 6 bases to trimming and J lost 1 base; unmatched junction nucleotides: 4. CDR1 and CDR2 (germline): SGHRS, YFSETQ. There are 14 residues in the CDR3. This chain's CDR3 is CASTTLAGQETQYF. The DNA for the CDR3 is TGCGCCAGCACCACACTAGCGGGCCAAGAGACCCAGTACTTC.

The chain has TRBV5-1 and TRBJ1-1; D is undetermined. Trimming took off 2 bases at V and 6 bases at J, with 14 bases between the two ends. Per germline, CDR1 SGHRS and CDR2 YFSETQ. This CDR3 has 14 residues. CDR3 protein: CASSLAGREAEAFF. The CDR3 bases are TGCGCCAGCAGCTTAGCGGGGAGGGAGGCTGAAGCTTTCTTT.